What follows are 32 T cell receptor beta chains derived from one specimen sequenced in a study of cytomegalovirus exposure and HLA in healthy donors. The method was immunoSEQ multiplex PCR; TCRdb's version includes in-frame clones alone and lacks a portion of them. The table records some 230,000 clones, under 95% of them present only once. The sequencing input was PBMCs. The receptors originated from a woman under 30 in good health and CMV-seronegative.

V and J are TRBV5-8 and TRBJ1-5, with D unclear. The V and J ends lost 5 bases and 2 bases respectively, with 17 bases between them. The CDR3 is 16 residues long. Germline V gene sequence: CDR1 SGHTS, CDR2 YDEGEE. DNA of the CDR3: TGTGCCAGCAGAGCCAGCGGGTTGGGTCGCAATCAGCCCCAGCATTTT. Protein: CASRASGLGRNQPQHF.

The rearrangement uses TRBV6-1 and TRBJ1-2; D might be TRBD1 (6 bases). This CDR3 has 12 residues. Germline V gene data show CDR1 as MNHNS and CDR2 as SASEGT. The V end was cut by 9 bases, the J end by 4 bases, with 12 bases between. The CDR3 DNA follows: TGTGCCAGTTCACAGGGAACCTATGGCTACACCTTC. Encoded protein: CASSQGTYGYTF.

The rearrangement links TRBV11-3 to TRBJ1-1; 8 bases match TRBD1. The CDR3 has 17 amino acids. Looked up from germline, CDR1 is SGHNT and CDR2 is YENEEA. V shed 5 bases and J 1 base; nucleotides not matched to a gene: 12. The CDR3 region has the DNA TGTGCCAGCAGCGACCCCGGACAGGGCCTACGGAACACTGAAGCTTTCTTT. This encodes CASSDPGQGLRNTEAFF. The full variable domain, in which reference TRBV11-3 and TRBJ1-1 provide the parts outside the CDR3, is EAGVVQSPRYKIIEKKQPVAFWCNPISGHNTLYWYLQNLGQGPELLIRYENEEAVDDSQLPKDRFSAERLKGVDSTLKIQPAELGDSAVYLCASSDPGQGLRNTEAFFGQGTRLTVV.

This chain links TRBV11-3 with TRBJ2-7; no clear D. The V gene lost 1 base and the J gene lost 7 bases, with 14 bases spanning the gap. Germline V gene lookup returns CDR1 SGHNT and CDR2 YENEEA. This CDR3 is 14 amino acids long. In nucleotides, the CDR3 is TGTGCCAGCAGCTTAGTCAGGATTCTACGAGAGCAGTACTTC. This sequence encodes CASSLVRILREQYF.

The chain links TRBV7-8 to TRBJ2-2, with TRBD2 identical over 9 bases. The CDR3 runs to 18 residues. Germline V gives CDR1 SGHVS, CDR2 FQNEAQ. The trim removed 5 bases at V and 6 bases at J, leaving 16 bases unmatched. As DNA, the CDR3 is TGTGCCAGCAGCGCAAGAGTTAGCGGGAGAAGAGAAGCCGGGGAGCTGTTTTTT. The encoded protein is CASSARVSGRREAGELFF.

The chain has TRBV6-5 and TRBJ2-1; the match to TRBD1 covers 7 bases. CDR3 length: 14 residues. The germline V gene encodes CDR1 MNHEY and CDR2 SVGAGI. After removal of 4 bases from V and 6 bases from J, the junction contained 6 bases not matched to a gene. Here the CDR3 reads CASSSSRTGNEQFF. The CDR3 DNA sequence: TGTGCCAGCAGTTCCTCCCGGACAGGCAATGAGCAGTTCTTC.

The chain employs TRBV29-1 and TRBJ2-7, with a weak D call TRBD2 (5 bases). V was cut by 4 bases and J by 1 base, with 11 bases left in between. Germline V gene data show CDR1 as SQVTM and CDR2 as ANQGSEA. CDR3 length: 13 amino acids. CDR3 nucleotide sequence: TGCAGCGTTGCCTCAGGACTGTCCTACGAGCAGTACTTC. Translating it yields CSVASGLSYEQYF.

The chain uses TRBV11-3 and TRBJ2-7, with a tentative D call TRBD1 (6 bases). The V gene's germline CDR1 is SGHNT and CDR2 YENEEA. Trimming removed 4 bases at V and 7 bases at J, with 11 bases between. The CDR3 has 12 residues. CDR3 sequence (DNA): TGTGCCAGCAGCTACGGTCAGGGGGAGCAGTACTTC. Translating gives CASSYGQGEQYF.

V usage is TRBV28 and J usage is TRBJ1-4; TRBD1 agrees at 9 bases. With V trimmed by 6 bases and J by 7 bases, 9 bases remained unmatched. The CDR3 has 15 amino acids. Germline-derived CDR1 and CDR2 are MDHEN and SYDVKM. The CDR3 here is CASRTSTGGVEKLFF. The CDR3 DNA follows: TGTGCCAGCAGAACTTCTACAGGGGGCGTTGAAAAACTGTTTTTT.

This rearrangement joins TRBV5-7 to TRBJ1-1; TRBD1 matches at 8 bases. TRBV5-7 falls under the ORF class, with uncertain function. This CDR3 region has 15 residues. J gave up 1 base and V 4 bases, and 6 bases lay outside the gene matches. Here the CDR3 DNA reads TGTGCCAGCAGCCAGGGGCAGGGGGCGAACACTGAAGCTTTCTTT. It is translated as CASSQGQGANTEAFF.

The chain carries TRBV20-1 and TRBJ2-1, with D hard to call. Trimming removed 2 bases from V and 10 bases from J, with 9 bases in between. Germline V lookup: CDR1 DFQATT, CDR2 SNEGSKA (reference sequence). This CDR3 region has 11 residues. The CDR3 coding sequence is TGCAGTGCTAGACCAATGGAGGAGCAGTTCTTC. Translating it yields CSARPMEEQFF.

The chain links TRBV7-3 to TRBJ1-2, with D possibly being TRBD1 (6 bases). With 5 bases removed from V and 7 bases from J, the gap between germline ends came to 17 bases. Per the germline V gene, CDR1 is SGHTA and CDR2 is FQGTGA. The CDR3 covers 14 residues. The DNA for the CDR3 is TGTGCCAGCAGCACCCTGGGGGGGGCCCCTGGCTACACCTTC. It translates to CASSTLGGAPGYTF.

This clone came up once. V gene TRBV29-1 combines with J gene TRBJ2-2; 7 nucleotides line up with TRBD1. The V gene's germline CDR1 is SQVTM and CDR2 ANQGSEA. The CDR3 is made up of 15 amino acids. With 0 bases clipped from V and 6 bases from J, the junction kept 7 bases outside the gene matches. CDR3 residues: CSVEEGPDRAGELFF. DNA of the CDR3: TGCAGCGTTGAAGAGGGCCCTGACAGGGCCGGGGAGCTGTTTTTT.

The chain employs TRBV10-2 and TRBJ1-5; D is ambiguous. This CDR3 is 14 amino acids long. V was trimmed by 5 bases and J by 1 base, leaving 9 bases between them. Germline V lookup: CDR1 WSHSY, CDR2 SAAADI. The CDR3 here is CASSPWESNQPQHF. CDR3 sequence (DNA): TGCGCCAGCAGTCCGTGGGAGAGCAATCAGCCCCAGCATTTT.

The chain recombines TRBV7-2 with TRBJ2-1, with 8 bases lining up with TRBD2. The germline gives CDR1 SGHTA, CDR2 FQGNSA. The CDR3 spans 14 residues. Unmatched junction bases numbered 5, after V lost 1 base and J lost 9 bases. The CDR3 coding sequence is TGTGCCAGCAGCTTAGGAGCGGGGGCCGGTGAGCAGTTCTTC. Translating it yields CASSLGAGAGEQFF.

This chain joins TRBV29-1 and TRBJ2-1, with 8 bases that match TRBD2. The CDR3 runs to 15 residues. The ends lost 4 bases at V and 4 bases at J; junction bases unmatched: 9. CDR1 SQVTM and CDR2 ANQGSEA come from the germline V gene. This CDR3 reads CSVVVSSGYYNEQFF. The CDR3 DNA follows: TGCAGCGTTGTGGTGTCTAGCGGGTATTACAATGAGCAGTTCTTC.

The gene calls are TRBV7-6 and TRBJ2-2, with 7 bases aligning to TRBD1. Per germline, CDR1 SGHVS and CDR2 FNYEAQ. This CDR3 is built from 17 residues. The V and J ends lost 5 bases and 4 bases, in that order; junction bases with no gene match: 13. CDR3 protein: CASSPTPQGPPTGELFF. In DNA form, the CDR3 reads TGTGCCAGCAGCCCGACCCCACAGGGGCCCCCCACCGGGGAGCTGTTTTTT.

CDR3 DNA: TGTGCCAGCAGTGATGTGGGGACAGGGTATAGCAATCAGCCCCAGCATTTT. Translating gives CASSDVGTGYSNQPQHF. The rearrangement joins TRBV2 to TRBJ1-5, with TRBD1 matching over 9 bases. Germline CDR1 reads SNHLY; CDR2 reads FYNNEI. Losses at the gene ends were 3 bases for V and 0 bases for J; bases not matched to a gene: 6. The CDR3 runs 17 residues.

The CDR3 DNA follows: TGTGCCAGCTCGCCCCTAGGAGGGTTGAACACTGAAGCTTTCTTT. Protein: CASSPLGGLNTEAFF. The chain has TRBV18 and TRBJ1-1; no firm D call. The CDR3 loop spans 15 amino acids. Germline CDR1 is KGHSH and CDR2 is LQKENI. V lost 6 bases, J lost 0 bases, and 14 bases lay in between.

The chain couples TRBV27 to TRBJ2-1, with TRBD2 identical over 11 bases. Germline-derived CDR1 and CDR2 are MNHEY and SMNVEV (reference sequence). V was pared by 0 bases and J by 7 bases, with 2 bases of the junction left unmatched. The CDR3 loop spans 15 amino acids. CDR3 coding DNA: TGTGCCAGCAGTTTATCCACTAGCGGGAGAAATGAGCAGTTCTTC. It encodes CASSLSTSGRNEQFF.

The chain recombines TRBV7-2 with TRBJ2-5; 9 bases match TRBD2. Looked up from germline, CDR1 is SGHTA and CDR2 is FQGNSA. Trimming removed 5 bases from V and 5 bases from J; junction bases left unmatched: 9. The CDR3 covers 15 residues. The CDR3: CASSQYSGRFETQYF. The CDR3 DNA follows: TGTGCCAGCAGCCAATATAGCGGGAGATTTGAGACCCAGTACTTC. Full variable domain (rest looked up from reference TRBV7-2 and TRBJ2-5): GAGVSQSPSNKVTEKGKDVELRCDPISGHTALYWYRQSLGQGLEFLIYFQGNSAPDKSGLPSDRFSAERTGGSVSTLTIQRTQQEDSAVYLCASSQYSGRFETQYFGPGTRLLVL.

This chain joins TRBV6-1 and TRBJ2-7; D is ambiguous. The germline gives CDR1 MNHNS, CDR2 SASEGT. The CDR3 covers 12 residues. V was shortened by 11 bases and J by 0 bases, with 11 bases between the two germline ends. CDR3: CAGATVSYEQYF. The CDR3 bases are TGTGCCGGCGCCACAGTCTCCTACGAGCAGTACTTC.

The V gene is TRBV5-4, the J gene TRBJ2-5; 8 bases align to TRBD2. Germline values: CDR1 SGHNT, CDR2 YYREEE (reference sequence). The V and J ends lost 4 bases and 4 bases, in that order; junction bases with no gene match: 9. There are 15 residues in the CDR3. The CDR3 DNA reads TGTGCCAGCAGCCCGCAGGGACTAGTGGGAGAGACCCAGTACTTC. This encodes CASSPQGLVGETQYF.

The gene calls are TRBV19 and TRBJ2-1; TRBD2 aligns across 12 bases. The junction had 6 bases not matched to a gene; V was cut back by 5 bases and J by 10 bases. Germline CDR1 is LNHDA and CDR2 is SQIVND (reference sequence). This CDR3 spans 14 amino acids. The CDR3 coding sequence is TGTGCCAGTAGTCCTAGCGGGAGGGTAGGGGAGCAGTTCTTC. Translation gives CASSPSGRVGEQFF.

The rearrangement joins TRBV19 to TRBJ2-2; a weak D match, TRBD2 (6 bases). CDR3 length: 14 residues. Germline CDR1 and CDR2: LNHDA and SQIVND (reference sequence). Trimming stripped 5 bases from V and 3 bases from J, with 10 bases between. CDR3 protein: CASSGSGDTGELFF. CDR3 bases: TGTGCCAGTAGTGGTTCGGGAGACACCGGGGAGCTGTTTTTT.

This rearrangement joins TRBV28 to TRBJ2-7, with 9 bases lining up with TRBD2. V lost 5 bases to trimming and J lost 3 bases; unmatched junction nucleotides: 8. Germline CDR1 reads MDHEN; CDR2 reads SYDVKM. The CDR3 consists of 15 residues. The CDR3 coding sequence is TGTGCCAGCAGTGAAATGACTAGCGGAAACTACGAGCAGTACTTC. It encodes CASSEMTSGNYEQYF.

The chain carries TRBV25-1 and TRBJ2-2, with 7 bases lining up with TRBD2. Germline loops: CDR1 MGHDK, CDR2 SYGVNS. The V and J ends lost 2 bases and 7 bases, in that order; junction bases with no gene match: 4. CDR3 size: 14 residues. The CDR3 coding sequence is TGTGCCAGCAGTGAAGGACTAGAAGTCGGGGAGCTGTTTTTT. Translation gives CASSEGLEVGELFF.

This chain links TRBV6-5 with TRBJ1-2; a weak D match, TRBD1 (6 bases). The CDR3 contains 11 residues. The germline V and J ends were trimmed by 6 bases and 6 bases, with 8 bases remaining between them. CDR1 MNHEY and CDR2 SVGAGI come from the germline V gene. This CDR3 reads CASRKGDGYTF. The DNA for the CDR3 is TGTGCCAGCAGGAAGGGGGATGGCTACACCTTC.

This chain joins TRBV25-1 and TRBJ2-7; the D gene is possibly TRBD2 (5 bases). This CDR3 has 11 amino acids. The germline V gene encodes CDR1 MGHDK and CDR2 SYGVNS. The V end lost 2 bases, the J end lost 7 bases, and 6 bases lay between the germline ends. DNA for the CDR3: TGTGCCAGCAGTGAAAGGGAGGAGCAGTACTTC. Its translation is CASSEREEQYF.

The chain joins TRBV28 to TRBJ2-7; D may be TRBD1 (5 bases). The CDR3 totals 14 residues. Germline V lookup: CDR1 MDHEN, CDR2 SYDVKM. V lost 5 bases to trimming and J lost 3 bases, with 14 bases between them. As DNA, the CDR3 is TGTGCCAGCAGTCCCTCTCAGGGAAGCTACGAGCAGTACTTC. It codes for CASSPSQGSYEQYF.

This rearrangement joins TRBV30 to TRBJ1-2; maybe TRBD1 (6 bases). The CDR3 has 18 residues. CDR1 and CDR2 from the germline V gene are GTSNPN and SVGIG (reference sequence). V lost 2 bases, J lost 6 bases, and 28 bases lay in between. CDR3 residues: CAWSPGGGALPFRDGYTF. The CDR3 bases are TGTGCCTGGAGTCCTGGAGGGGGGGCGCTACCCTTTCGTGATGGCTACACCTTC. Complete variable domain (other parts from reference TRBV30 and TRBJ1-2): SQTIHQWPATLVQPVGSPLSLECTVEGTSNPNLYWYRQAAGRGLQLLFYSVGIGQISSEVPQNLSASRPQDRQFILSSKKLLLSDSGFYLCAWSPGGGALPFRDGYTFGSGTRLTVV.

This CDR3 is CASVRGAGNTEAFF. The DNA for the CDR3 is TGTGCCAGCGTCCGGGGGGCAGGGAACACTGAAGCTTTCTTT. This chain links TRBV6-1 with TRBJ1-1; weak D call: TRBD1 (6 bases). Germline assignment: CDR1 MNHNS and CDR2 SASEGT. The CDR3 contains 14 residues. Trimming cost V 8 bases and J 1 base, with 14 bases left between them.